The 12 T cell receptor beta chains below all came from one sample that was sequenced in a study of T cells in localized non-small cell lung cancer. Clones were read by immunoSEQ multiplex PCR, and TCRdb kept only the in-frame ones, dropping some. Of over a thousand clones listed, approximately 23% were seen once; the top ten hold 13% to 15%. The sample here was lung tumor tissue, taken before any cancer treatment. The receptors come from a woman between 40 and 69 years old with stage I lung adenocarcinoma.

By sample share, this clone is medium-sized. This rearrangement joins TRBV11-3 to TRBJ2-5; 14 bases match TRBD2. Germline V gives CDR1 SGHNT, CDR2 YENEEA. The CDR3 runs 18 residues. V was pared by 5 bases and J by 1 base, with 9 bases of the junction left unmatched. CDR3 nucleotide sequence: TGTGCCAGCAGCCAAGGGACTAGCGGGAGTGGGTCCCAAGAGACCCAGTACTTC. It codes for CASSQGTSGSGSQETQYF.

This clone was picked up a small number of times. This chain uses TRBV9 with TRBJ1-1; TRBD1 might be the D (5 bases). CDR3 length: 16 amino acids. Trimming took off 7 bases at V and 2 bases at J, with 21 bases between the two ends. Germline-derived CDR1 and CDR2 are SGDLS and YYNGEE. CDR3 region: CASGPFTGTLNTEAFF. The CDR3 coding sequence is TGTGCCAGCGGGCCCTTTACAGGAACCCTAAACACTGAAGCTTTCTTT. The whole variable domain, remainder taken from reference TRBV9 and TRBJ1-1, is DSGVTQTPKHLITATGQRVTLRCSPRSGDLSVYWYQQSLDQGLQFLIQYYNGEERAKGNILERFSAQQFPDLHSELNLSSLELGDSALYFCASGPFTGTLNTEAFFGQGTRLTVV.

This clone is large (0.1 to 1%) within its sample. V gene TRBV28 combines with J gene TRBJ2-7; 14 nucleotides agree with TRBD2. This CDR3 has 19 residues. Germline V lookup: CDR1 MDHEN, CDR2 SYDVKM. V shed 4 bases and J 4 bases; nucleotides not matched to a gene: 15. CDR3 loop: CASSWGQGGTSGSLYEQYF. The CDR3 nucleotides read TGTGCCAGCAGTTGGGGACAGGGGGGGACTAGCGGGAGTCTATACGAGCAGTACTTC.

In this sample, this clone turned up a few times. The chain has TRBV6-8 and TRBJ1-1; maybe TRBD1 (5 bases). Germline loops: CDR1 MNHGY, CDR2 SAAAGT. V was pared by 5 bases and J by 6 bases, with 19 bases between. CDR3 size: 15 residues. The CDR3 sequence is CASSDGADTSSEAFF. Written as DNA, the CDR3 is TGTGCCAGCAGTGATGGGGCGGACACCTCTTCTGAAGCTTTCTTT.

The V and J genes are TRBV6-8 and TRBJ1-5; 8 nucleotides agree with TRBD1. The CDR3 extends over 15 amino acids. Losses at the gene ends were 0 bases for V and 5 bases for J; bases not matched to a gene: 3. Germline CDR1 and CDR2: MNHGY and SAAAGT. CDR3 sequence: CASSYSTGEDQPQHF. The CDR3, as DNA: TGTGCCAGCAGTTACTCGACAGGGGAAGATCAGCCCCAGCATTTT.

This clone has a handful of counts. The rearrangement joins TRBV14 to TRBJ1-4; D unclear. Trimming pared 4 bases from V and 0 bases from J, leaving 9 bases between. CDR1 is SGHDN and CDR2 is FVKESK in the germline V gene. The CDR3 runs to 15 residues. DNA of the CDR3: TGTGCCAGCAGCCGCCTTCTGGCAACTAATGAAAAACTGTTTTTT. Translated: CASSRLLATNEKLFF.

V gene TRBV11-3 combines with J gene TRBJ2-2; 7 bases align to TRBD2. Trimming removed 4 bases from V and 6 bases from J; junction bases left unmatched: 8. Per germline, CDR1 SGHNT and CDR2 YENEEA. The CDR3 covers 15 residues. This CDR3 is CASSSWTRDAGELFF. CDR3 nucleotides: TGTGCCAGCAGCTCCTGGACTAGAGATGCCGGGGAGCTGTTTTTT.

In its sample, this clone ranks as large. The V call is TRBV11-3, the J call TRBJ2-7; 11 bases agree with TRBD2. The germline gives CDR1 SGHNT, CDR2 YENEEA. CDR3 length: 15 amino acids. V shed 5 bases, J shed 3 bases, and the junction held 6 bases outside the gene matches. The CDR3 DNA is TGTGCCAGCAGCCGCCCTAGCGGGGGGAACTACGAGCAGTACTTC. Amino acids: CASSRPSGGNYEQYF.

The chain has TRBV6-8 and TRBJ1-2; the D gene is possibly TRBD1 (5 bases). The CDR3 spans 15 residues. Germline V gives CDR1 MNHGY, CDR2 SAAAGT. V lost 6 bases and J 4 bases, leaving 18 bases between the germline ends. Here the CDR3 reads CASRSGTVNSYGYTF. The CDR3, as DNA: TGTGCCAGCAGATCCGGGACGGTAAATTCCTATGGCTACACCTTC.

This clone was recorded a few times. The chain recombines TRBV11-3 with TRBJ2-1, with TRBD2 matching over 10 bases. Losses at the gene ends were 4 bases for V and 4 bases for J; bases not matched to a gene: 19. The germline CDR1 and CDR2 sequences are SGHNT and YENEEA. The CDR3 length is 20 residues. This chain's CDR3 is CASSYSGAASGRGRYNEQFF. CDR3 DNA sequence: TGTGCCAGCAGCTACAGCGGGGCGGCTAGCGGGAGAGGAAGGTACAATGAGCAGTTCTTC.

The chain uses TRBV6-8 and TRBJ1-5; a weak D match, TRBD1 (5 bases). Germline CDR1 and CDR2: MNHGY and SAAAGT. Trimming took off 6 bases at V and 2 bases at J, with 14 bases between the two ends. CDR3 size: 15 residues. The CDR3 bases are TGTGCCAGCAGGAGCGAGCAGGGCGGCAATCAGCCCCAGCATTTT. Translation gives CASRSEQGGNQPQHF.

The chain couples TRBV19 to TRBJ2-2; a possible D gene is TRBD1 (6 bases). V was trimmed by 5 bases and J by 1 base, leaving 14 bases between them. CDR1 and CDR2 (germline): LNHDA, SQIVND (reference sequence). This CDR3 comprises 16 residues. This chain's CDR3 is CASSFAGTLNTGELFF. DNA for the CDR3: TGTGCCAGTAGTTTCGCCGGGACACTGAACACCGGGGAGCTGTTTTTT.